The 25 T cell receptor beta chains below were found in one sample sequenced in a study of T cells after yellow fever vaccination. TCRdb reprocessed the 5' RACE reads via MiXCR and lists one record per CDR3 protein. This sample has 310,000 or so distinct CDR3 sequences, with approximately 7% found just once. The specimen was PBMCs, collected 45 days after the first yellow fever vaccination. These receptor sequences come from a man younger than 35 who received the YFV17D yellow fever vaccine.

The V call is TRBV29-1, the J call TRBJ2-2; D unclear. Per the germline V gene, CDR1 is SQVTM and CDR2 is ANQGSEA. This CDR3 is built from 14 residues. Trimming removed 1 base at V and 2 bases at J, with 8 bases between. CDR3 sequence reads: CSVEVGYNTGELFF. The CDR3 DNA sequence: TGCAGCGTTGAAGTTGGTTATAACACCGGGGAGCTGTTTTTT.

This clonotype was seen a few times. J is TRBJ1-2 and V is TRBV7-9; possible D gene TRBD1, 6 bases. This CDR3 contains 13 residues. Germline-derived CDR1 and CDR2 are SEHNR and FQNEAQ (reference sequence). Trimming removed 4 bases from V and 8 bases from J, with 14 bases in between. CDR3 in amino acids: CASSSGVRGGYTF. The CDR3 nucleotides are TGTGCCAGCAGCTCAGGGGTTCGGGGCGGCTACACCTTC.

The V gene is TRBV12-3 or TRBV12-4, the J gene TRBJ1-5, with D maybe TRBD1 (5 bases). This CDR3 is 13 amino acids long. V lost 5 bases, J lost 10 bases, and 15 bases lay in between. CDR3 region: CASSLRRGNPQHF. The CDR3 nucleotides are TGTGCCAGCAGTCTACGGAGGGGTAATCCCCAGCATTTT.

This chain connects TRBV19 to TRBJ2-5; 7 nucleotides match TRBD1. V lost 1 base to trimming and J lost 1 base; unmatched junction nucleotides: 6. The CDR3 length is 16 residues. The V gene's germline CDR1 is LNHDA and CDR2 SQIVND (reference sequence). CDR3 DNA sequence: TGTGCCAGTAGTATAGCTACAGGGGCCACCCAAGAGACCCAGTACTTC. It codes for CASSIATGATQETQYF.

This clonotype has a handful of counts. V and J are TRBV5-1 and TRBJ2-3, with a possible D match to TRBD1 (5 bases). The CDR3 is made up of 15 amino acids. Germline V gene lookup returns CDR1 SGHRS and CDR2 YFSETQ. Between the trimmed V and J ends, which lost 3 bases and 2 bases, there was a span of 13 bases. The CDR3 nucleotides read TGCGCCAGCAGCTCCCCGACAGAATTCACAGATACGCAGTATTTT. Amino acids: CASSSPTEFTDTQYF. The full variable domain, completed using reference TRBV5-1 and TRBJ2-3, is KAGVTQTPRYLIKTRGQQVTLSCSPISGHRSVSWYQQTPGQGLQFLFEYFSETQRNKGNFPGRFSGRQFSNSRSEMNVSTLELGDSALYLCASSSPTEFTDTQYFGPGTRLTVL.

This clonotype was observed at least ten times. The chain employs TRBV18 and TRBJ2-3, with D unresolved. Germline V gene lookup returns CDR1 KGHSH and CDR2 LQKENI. V gave up 6 bases and J gave up 6 bases, with 19 bases separating them. The CDR3 is 15 residues long. The CDR3: CASSTMDPAQDTQYF. The CDR3 bases are TGTGCCAGCTCCACAATGGACCCGGCCCAGGATACGCAGTATTTT.

This clonotype appeared a few times. The CDR3 region is CASTPGQGKIEQFF. Here the CDR3 DNA reads TGTGCCAGCACCCCCGGACAGGGTAAGATAGAGCAGTTCTTC. The chain combines TRBV12-3 or TRBV12-4 with TRBJ2-1; the match to TRBD1 covers 8 bases. Trimming cost V 7 bases and J 10 bases; bases outside gene matches: 12. The length of the CDR3 is 14 residues.

This clonotype has a count of ten or more. CDR3 in DNA: TGCGCCAGCAGCTTGGAAGGGGGTGAAGATACGCAGTATTTT. Its translation: CASSLEGGEDTQYF. The chain employs TRBV5-1 and TRBJ2-3, with D possibly being TRBD1 (6 bases). The V end was cut by 0 bases, the J end by 5 bases, with 10 bases between. Germline CDR1 SGHRS, CDR2 YFSETQ. The CDR3 is 14 residues long.

A few counts support this clonotype. The chain carries TRBV12-3 or TRBV12-4 and TRBJ1-4; D ambiguous. The CDR3 contains 14 residues. Trimming removed 5 bases at V and 3 bases at J, with 10 bases between. CDR3 sequence reads: CASSRGNSNEKLFF. The DNA of the CDR3 is TGTGCCAGCAGTCGAGGGAACTCTAATGAAAAACTGTTTTTT.

This clonotype was counted only a few times. The J gene is TRBJ1-2, the V gene TRBV12-3 or TRBV12-4; 12 bases line up with TRBD1. CDR3 size: 14 residues. V was clipped by 2 bases and J by 7 bases; unmatched bases: 2. CDR3 sequence (DNA): TGTGCCAGCAGTTTACTGGGACAGGGGGCTGGCTACACCTTC. Its translation: CASSLLGQGAGYTF.

Regarding this clonotype: An end of the junction differs from the germline gene, which may be a read error. The chain is built from TRBV20-1 and TRBJ2-5; TRBD2 agrees at 7 bases. CDR3 size: 14 residues. The germline gives CDR1 DFQATT, CDR2 SNEGSKA (reference sequence). CDR3 coding DNA: TGCAGTGCTAGAGTATGGGGGGGGGTGGAGACCCAGCACTTC. This sequence encodes CSARVWGGVETQHF.

This chain connects TRBV4-1 to TRBJ2-1; D is unclear. Germline CDR1 and CDR2: MGHRA and YSYEKL. Trimming shortened V by 0 bases and J by 4 bases, and 16 bases separated the two germline ends. This CDR3 spans 17 amino acids. DNA of the CDR3: TGCGCCAGCAGCCAAGACGAATGGAAGGGCCAGTACAATGAGCAGTTCTTC. Its protein is CASSQDEWKGQYNEQFF.

This rearrangement joins TRBV7-9 to TRBJ1-2; possible D gene TRBD1, 5 bases. Trimming pared 5 bases from V and 7 bases from J, leaving 11 bases between. This CDR3 has 12 residues. Germline assignment: CDR1 SEHNR and CDR2 FQNEAQ (reference sequence). As DNA, the CDR3 is TGTGCCAGCAGCCTGGGGGAGTCTGGCTACACCTTC. Translating it yields CASSLGESGYTF.

This clonotype has more than one count but fewer than ten. The genes are TRBV29-1 and TRBJ2-2, with D perhaps matching TRBD2 (6 bases). The CDR3 consists of 11 residues. Trimming pared 4 bases from V and 8 bases from J, leaving 8 bases between. CDR1 and CDR2 (germline): SQVTM, ANQGSEA. The CDR3 protein is CSVGGTGELFF. The CDR3 DNA sequence: TGCAGCGTTGGAGGGACTGGGGAGCTGTTTTTT.

This clonotype came up a few times. This rearrangement joins TRBV24-1 to TRBJ2-5; possibly TRBD2 for D (6 bases). The CDR3 sequence is 20 residues long. Trimming took off 4 bases at V and 2 bases at J, with 28 bases between the two ends. Germline V CDR1 and CDR2: KGHDR, SFDVKD. As DNA, the CDR3 is TGTGCCACCAGTGACCCCCGACGAGGGGACCCCACTAGCAAGCAAGAGACCCAGTACTTC. Translated, it gives CATSDPRRGDPTSKQETQYF.

The rearrangement uses TRBV6-2 or TRBV6-3 and TRBJ2-7, with D unresolved. V lost 2 bases to trimming and J lost 6 bases, with 11 bases between them. This CDR3 has 13 amino acids. Per the germline V gene, CDR1 is MNHEY and CDR2 is SVGEGT. CDR3 protein: CASSYAGPFEQYV. CDR3 sequence (DNA): TGTGCCAGCAGTTACGCCGGACCATTCGAGCAGTACGTC.

This clonotype has just a few counts. The chain has TRBV7-2 and TRBJ1-3, with D unclear. Germline V gene sequence: CDR1 SGHTA, CDR2 FQGNSA. Trimming took off 1 base at V and 0 bases at J, with 10 bases between the two ends. CDR3 size: 16 residues. The CDR3 region has the DNA TGTGCCAGCAGCTTAGTACCTACGTTCTCTGGAAACACCATATATTTT. This gives the protein CASSLVPTFSGNTIYF.

In this sample, this clonotype turned up many times. The rearrangement links TRBV28 to TRBJ1-1; D not resolved. There are 12 residues in the CDR3. CDR1 and CDR2 from the germline V gene are MDHEN and SYDVKM. V was cut by 6 bases and J by 0 bases, with 5 bases left in between. DNA of the CDR3: TGTGCCAGCAGAGAAATGAACACTGAAGCTTTCTTT. Translation gives CASREMNTEAFF.

This clonotype was counted between two and nine times. The chain carries TRBV4-1 and TRBJ2-1; unclear D gene. CDR3 length: 14 amino acids. V shed 1 base and J shed 6 bases, with 10 bases lying between them. In germline, CDR1 is MGHRA, CDR2 YSYEKL. CDR3 DNA: TGCGCCAGCAGCCAAGGTGACTCGCGCAATGAGCAGTTCTTC. Protein product: CASSQGDSRNEQFF.

This clonotype was counted only a few times. The chain couples TRBV20-1 to TRBJ1-4, with a possible D match to TRBD1 (6 bases). Trimming took off 3 bases at V and 4 bases at J, with 15 bases between the two ends. There are 15 residues in the CDR3. In germline, CDR1 is DFQATT, CDR2 SNEGSKA (reference sequence). The DNA for the CDR3 is TGCAGTGCTAGGGCCAAGGGGGGGAATAATGAAAAACTGTTTTTT. Amino acid sequence: CSARAKGGNNEKLFF.

This clonotype was counted only a few times. The V and J genes are TRBV5-1 and TRBJ2-1; 9 bases are a match to TRBD1. Germline V gene sequence: CDR1 SGHRS, CDR2 YFSETQ. The CDR3 has 13 amino acids. The V gene end was trimmed by 5 bases and the J gene end by 6 bases; junction bases not matched to a gene: 3. The CDR3 protein is CASSRTGANEQFF. The CDR3 DNA sequence: TGCGCCAGCAGTCGGACAGGGGCCAATGAGCAGTTCTTC.

V and J are TRBV28 and TRBJ2-2; 10 positions match TRBD1. Losses at the gene ends were 2 bases for V and 6 bases for J; bases not matched to a gene: 6. Germline-derived CDR1 and CDR2 are MDHEN and SYDVKM. CDR3 size: 16 residues. In DNA form, the CDR3 reads TGTGCCAGCAGTTTACCACTGGGGACAGGGGCCGGGGAGCTGTTTTTT. It translates to CASSLPLGTGAGELFF.

This clonotype was seen a handful of times. The chain employs TRBV6-5 and TRBJ1-2; 7 nucleotides match TRBD1. V dropped 0 bases and J dropped 2; count of bases not matched to a gene: 6. Germline CDR1 and CDR2: MNHEY and SVGAGI. The CDR3 loop spans 16 amino acids. The CDR3 region is CASSYSLGTVNYGYTF. The CDR3 DNA is TGTGCCAGCAGTTACTCCCTTGGGACAGTCAACTATGGCTACACCTTC.

This clonotype was seen at least ten times. The V call is TRBV29-1, the J call TRBJ2-4; the D is unclear. CDR3 size: 13 residues. Trimming stripped 7 bases from V and 2 bases from J, with 12 bases between. CDR1 is SQVTM, CDR2 ANQGSEA, per germline. The CDR3 reads CSALLVSKNIQYF. In nucleotides, the CDR3 is TGCAGCGCCCTTTTGGTGTCCAAAAACATTCAGTACTTC.

V gene TRBV20-1 combines with J gene TRBJ1-2; D uncertain. V was trimmed by 3 bases and J by 1 base, leaving 15 bases between them. CDR3 length: 15 amino acids. The V gene's germline CDR1 is DFQATT and CDR2 SNEGSKA (reference sequence). Here the CDR3 DNA reads TGCAGTGCTAGCAAAAGGAAGGTAGTTAACTATGGCTACACCTTC. Its protein product is CSASKRKVVNYGYTF.